Below are 30 T cell receptor beta chains sequenced from a single sample in a study of T cells in Graves' hyperthyroidism and ophthalmopathy. There were TCR beta CDR3 regions amplified from RNA transcripts. HTBI primers were the set used in a first-round RT-PCR of the TCR CDR3. TCRdb re-called the multiplex PCR reads through MiXCR, storing one row per CDR3 protein. This table holds about 380,000 distinct CDR3 sequences, less than 20% found once. Sequencing was performed on blood. These receptors were taken from a man between 18 and 29 years old with Graves' ophthalmopathy.

This chain links TRBV18 with TRBJ2-1; D may be TRBD1 or TRBD2 (6 bases each). The germline gives CDR1 KGHSH, CDR2 LQKENI. V shed 4 bases and J shed 4 bases, with 23 bases lying between them. The length of the CDR3 is 18 residues. DNA of the CDR3: TGTGCCAGCTCACTCCGGGACTCCTCCTTAGGGGGTTACAATGAGCAGTTCTTC. This gives the protein CASSLRDSSLGGYNEQFF. Filled out from reference TRBV18 and TRBJ2-1, the complete variable domain reads NAGVMQNPRHLVRRRGQEARLRCSPMKGHSHVYWYRQLPEEGLKFMVYLQKENIIDESGMPKERFSAEFPKEGPSILRIQQVVRGDSAAYFCASSLRDSSLGGYNEQFFGPGTRLTVL.

CDR3 residues: CASSLGQGFNSPLHF. The CDR3 bases are TGTGCCAGCAGTTTAGGGCAGGGATTTAATTCACCCCTCCACTTT. This chain connects TRBV12-3 or TRBV12-4 to TRBJ1-6, with D possibly being TRBD1 (5 bases). The CDR3 has 15 amino acids. Trimming shortened V by 1 base and J by 6 bases, and 10 bases separated the two germline ends.

The chain recombines TRBV5-1 with TRBJ2-7, with a tentative D call TRBD1 (7 bases). The CDR3 is 14 amino acids. Germline CDR1 is SGHRS and CDR2 is YFSETQ. Trimming took 0 bases from V and 5 from J, leaving 12 bases between them. The chain's CDR3 is CASSLAGRGDEQYF. DNA of the CDR3: TGCGCCAGCAGCTTGGCGGGCAGGGGGGACGAGCAGTACTTC.

There are a few counts of this clonotype. V and J are TRBV6-1 and TRBJ1-4, with D possibly being TRBD1 (5 bases). Deletions cut 6 bases from V and 0 bases from J, with 11 bases between. This CDR3 is built from 15 residues. Germline V gene sequence: CDR1 MNHNS, CDR2 SASEGT. The CDR3 DNA follows: TGTGCCAGCAGCCCCGGGGGGGCAACTAATGAAAAACTGTTTTTT. Protein product: CASSPGGATNEKLFF.

At least ten counts were recorded for this clonotype. V is TRBV11-2 and J is TRBJ2-5, with 10 bases identical to TRBD2. Trimming took 2 bases from V and 5 from J; bases not matched to a gene: 20. CDR1 and CDR2 from the germline V gene are SGHAT and FQNNGV. CDR3 size: 20 residues. CDR3 region: CASSLLVWSGGDVWRETQYF. CDR3 sequence (DNA): TGTGCCAGCAGCTTACTCGTATGGAGCGGGGGGGACGTATGGAGGGAGACCCAGTACTTC. The full variable domain, with the rest looked up from reference TRBV11-2 and TRBJ2-5, is EAGVAQSPRYKIIEKRQSVAFWCNPISGHATLYWYQQILGQGPKLLIQFQNNGVVDDSQLPKDRFSAERLKGVDSTLKIQPAKLEDSAVYLCASSLLVWSGGDVWRETQYFGPGTRLLVL.

V gene TRBV4-1 combines with J gene TRBJ1-1; D is unclear. Germline V gene data show CDR1 as MGHRA and CDR2 as YSYEKL. Trimming took off 4 bases at V and 0 bases at J, with 18 bases between the two ends. The CDR3 has 17 amino acids. The CDR3 region is CASSRNSAGPMNTEAFF. DNA for the CDR3: TGCGCCAGCAGCCGCAATTCCGCAGGACCGATGAACACTGAAGCTTTCTTT.

The sample holds many counts of this clonotype. The gene calls are TRBV13 and TRBJ1-1, with D unclear. The CDR3 runs to 14 residues. Trimming took off 0 bases at V and 11 bases at J, with 16 bases between the two ends. The germline V gene has CDR1 PRHDT and CDR2 FYEKMQ (reference sequence). This CDR3 reads CASSLGTDPGWAFF. CDR3 sequence (DNA): TGTGCCAGCAGCTTAGGAACGGATCCAGGATGGGCTTTCTTT.

Note on this clonotype: A read error is possible here, since a much larger clone lies one base away. The chain recombines TRBV12-3 or TRBV12-4 with TRBJ2-1; 8 bases match TRBD1. CDR3 length equals 14 residues. CDR3: CACSLQGARNEQFF. The CDR3 DNA reads TGTGCCTGCAGTCTGCAGGGGGCGCGGAATGAGCAGTTCTTC.

This clonotype has at least ten counts. The CDR3 reads CASSWRLGVDEQYF. DNA for the CDR3: TGTGCCAGCAGTTGGAGGCTTGGGGTTGACGAGCAGTACTTC. V usage is TRBV27 and J usage is TRBJ2-7; tentatively, D is TRBD2 (5 bases). The CDR3 loop spans 14 amino acids. Germline assignment: CDR1 MNHEY and CDR2 SMNVEV (reference sequence). The V and J ends lost 4 bases and 5 bases respectively, with 15 bases between them.

This clonotype came up many times. The genes are TRBV7-9 and TRBJ2-7, with 7 nucleotides matching TRBD1. The V segment lost 4 bases and the J segment 1 base; nucleotides outside the gene matches: 7. This CDR3 region has 15 residues. Germline values: CDR1 SEHNR, CDR2 FQNEAQ (reference sequence). For the CDR3, the DNA is TGTGCCAGCAGCTCCCTTGGGGGACAGTCCTACGAGCAGTACTTC. This translates into CASSSLGGQSYEQYF.

This clonotype was observed a few times. V and J are TRBV9 and TRBJ2-1; 7 nucleotides line up with TRBD1. This CDR3 is built from 15 residues. V trimming: 0 bases; J trimming: 2 bases; junction bases outside the gene matches: 2. Germline V gene lookup returns CDR1 SGDLS and CDR2 YYNGEE. The CDR3 DNA sequence: TGTGCCAGCAGCGTAGAGGGGGCAACCTACAATGAGCAGTTCTTC. Its translation: CASSVEGATYNEQFF. The whole variable domain, filled in from reference TRBV9 and TRBJ2-1, reads DSGVTQTPKHLITATGQRVTLRCSPRSGDLSVYWYQQSLDQGLQFLIQYYNGEERAKGNILERFSAQQFPDLHSELNLSSLELGDSALYFCASSVEGATYNEQFFGPGTRLTVL.

This clonotype was found a few times. The chain joins TRBV12-3 or TRBV12-4 to TRBJ1-4; 9 bases align to TRBD1. V was pared by 9 bases and J by 8 bases, with 37 bases of the junction left unmatched. This CDR3 has 23 residues. CDR3 in DNA: TGTGCCAGTACCAAGGGATGGGCCGCGGATAACATTGTGGGGACAGGGTTGTACGAAAAACTGTTTTTT. Translating it yields CASTKGWAADNIVGTGLYEKLFF.

V usage is TRBV4-1 and J usage is TRBJ1-1; 10 bases align to TRBD1. Trimming took 1 base from V and 6 from J; bases not matched to a gene: 20. The CDR3 consists of 20 residues. CDR1 and CDR2 (germline): MGHRA, YSYEKL. As DNA, the CDR3 is TGCGCCAGCAGCCAAGGGGGGGGACAGGGGCCCTCACCCGGGCGAGCTGAAGCTTTCTTT. It codes for CASSQGGGQGPSPGRAEAFF.

This clonotype was recorded at least ten times. The chain employs TRBV5-8 and TRBJ2-1; 7 bases line up with TRBD1. Germline V gives CDR1 SGHTS, CDR2 YDEGEE. V dropped 5 bases and J dropped 3; count of bases not matched to a gene: 5. The CDR3 length is 14 residues. This chain's CDR3 is CASSGQAVYNEQFF. CDR3 DNA: TGTGCCAGCAGTGGACAGGCCGTCTACAATGAGCAGTTCTTC.

In this sample, this clonotype turned up a few times. The chain has TRBV18 and TRBJ1-3, with D unresolved. The germline V and J ends were trimmed by 2 bases and 0 bases, with 8 bases remaining between them. The CDR3 length is 15 residues. Germline CDR1 KGHSH, CDR2 LQKENI. This CDR3 reads CASSPSSGSGNTIYF. CDR3 coding DNA: TGTGCCAGCTCACCATCAAGTGGCTCTGGAAACACCATATATTTT.

This clonotype has ten or more counts. The chain links TRBV11-2 to TRBJ1-4; 8 nucleotides line up with TRBD1. Looked up from germline, CDR1 is SGHAT and CDR2 is FQNNGV. The V gene end was trimmed by 4 bases and the J gene end by 8 bases; junction bases not matched to a gene: 3. The CDR3 spans 13 residues. CDR3 bases: TGTGCCAGCAGCTCGTGGACAGGGGAAAAACTGTTTTTT. Translating gives CASSSWTGEKLFF.

In this sample, this clonotype turned up many times. The CDR3 is CASSDGLLSYEQYF. The CDR3 DNA follows: TGTGCCAGCAGCGACGGACTCCTCTCCTACGAGCAGTACTTC. The rearrangement uses TRBV28 and TRBJ2-7; D is perhaps TRBD2 (5 bases). CDR1 and CDR2 from the germline V gene are MDHEN and SYDVKM. The CDR3 covers 14 residues. V shed 6 bases and J shed 0 bases, with 12 bases lying between them.

This clonotype was detected many times. The V gene is TRBV5-5, the J gene TRBJ1-1; 8 bases match TRBD1. The V and J ends lost 3 bases and 0 bases, in that order; junction bases with no gene match: 4. This CDR3 contains 15 residues. CDR1 is SGHKS, CDR2 YYEKEE, per germline (reference sequence). The DNA of the CDR3 is TGTGCCAGCAGCTGGGGACAGGCTATGAACACTGAAGCTTTCTTT. Translating it yields CASSWGQAMNTEAFF.

The chain couples TRBV7-9 to TRBJ2-6; D call uncertain. This CDR3 region has 16 residues. Germline-derived CDR1 and CDR2 are SEHNR and FQNEAQ (reference sequence). The germline V and J ends were trimmed by 8 bases and 0 bases, with 14 bases remaining between them. CDR3 amino acids: CASPTLALSGANVLTF. CDR3 DNA sequence: TGTGCCAGCCCGACTTTAGCCCTCTCTGGGGCCAACGTCCTGACTTTC.

This clonotype has ten or more counts. The V call is TRBV7-8, the J call TRBJ1-4, with 7 positions matching TRBD1. The V segment lost 5 bases and the J segment 3 bases; nucleotides outside the gene matches: 9. Germline CDR1 and CDR2: SGHVS and FQNEAQ. The CDR3 runs 16 residues. As DNA, the CDR3 is TGTGCCAGCAGCCCCAGACAGGGCGTCGCTAATGAAAAACTGTTTTTT. Its protein is CASSPRQGVANEKLFF.

The rearrangement links TRBV7-9 to TRBJ2-2, with a tentative D call TRBD2 (6 bases). Trimming left V 5 bases short and J 5 bases short, with 18 bases between. The CDR3 is 16 residues long. CDR1 is SEHNR and CDR2 is FQNEAQ in the germline V gene (reference sequence). CDR3 sequence (DNA): TGTGCCAGCAGCCCGGTTGGGGGGTCGGAGACCGGGGAGCTGTTTTTT. Residues: CASSPVGGSETGELFF.

In its sample, this clonotype was seen many times. The chain has TRBV6-1 and TRBJ1-4; 7 nucleotides line up with TRBD1. The CDR3 spans 19 residues. The germline V gene has CDR1 MNHNS and CDR2 SASEGT. J lost 2 bases, V lost 1 base, and 13 bases had no gene match. The CDR3 is CASSEVWAGGAGTNEKLFF. The CDR3 nucleotides read TGTGCCAGCAGTGAAGTCTGGGCAGGGGGGGCAGGGACTAATGAAAAACTGTTTTTT.

This clonotype was seen a few times. The V gene is TRBV12-3 or TRBV12-4, the J gene TRBJ1-3, with 7 nucleotides matching TRBD1. J lost 4 bases, V lost 6 bases, and 12 bases had no gene match. There are 16 residues in the CDR3. CDR3: CASRHRDSIVGNTIYF. CDR3 DNA: TGTGCCAGCAGGCACCGGGACAGCATAGTCGGAAACACCATATATTTT.

In its sample, this clonotype was seen many times. The V and J genes are TRBV2 and TRBJ2-7; D gene ambiguous. The CDR3 length is 15 residues. Germline loops: CDR1 SNHLY, CDR2 FYNNEI. V was shortened by 3 bases and J by 0 bases, with 12 bases between the two germline ends. Here the CDR3 DNA reads TGTGCCAGCAGTGACGTACAGTTATACTCCTACGAGCAGTACTTC. This codes for CASSDVQLYSYEQYF.

This clonotype showed up many times. The chain carries TRBV20-1 and TRBJ2-7; possibly TRBD1 or TRBD2 for D (5 bases each). Germline V gene lookup returns CDR1 DFQATT and CDR2 SNEGSKA (reference sequence). V dropped 5 bases and J dropped 6 bases, with 17 bases sitting between them. This CDR3 is built from 13 residues. CDR3: CSARPWGRGEQYF. The CDR3 DNA sequence: TGCAGTGCTCGTCCTTGGGGGAGAGGCGAGCAGTACTTC.

Points on this clonotype: A read error may be the cause here, since a much bigger clone is one base away. The chain uses TRBV10-3 and TRBJ2-1; 10 positions match TRBD2. The J segment lost 6 bases and the V segment lost 5 bases, leaving 4 bases of the junction unmatched. CDR1 ENHRY and CDR2 SYGVKD come from the germline V gene. This CDR3 has 14 amino acids. The CDR3 sequence is CAISRAGGGNEQFF. CDR3 DNA sequence: TGTGCCATCAGTCGAGCGGGGGGGGGCAATGAGCAGTTCTTC.

This clonotype was counted a few times. The rearrangement uses TRBV4-2 and TRBJ1-6; D unresolved. CDR3 length: 16 amino acids. Germline lookup yields CDR1 LGHNA and CDR2 YNFKEQ. V lost 0 bases, J lost 6 bases, and 12 bases lay in between. CDR3 sequence: CASSQDGKKLNSPLHF. In nucleotides, the CDR3 is TGTGCCAGCAGCCAAGATGGGAAGAAACTTAATTCACCCCTCCACTTT.

The chain couples TRBV14 to TRBJ2-3, with D maybe TRBD2 (5 bases). CDR1 is SGHDN, CDR2 FVKESK, per germline. The CDR3 is made up of 13 amino acids. V lost 6 bases to trimming and J lost 11 bases, with 18 bases between them. The CDR3 DNA reads TGTGCCAGCAGTCCAAGTGGGAGAATCGGGCAGTATTTT. Its protein product is CASSPSGRIGQYF.

This clonotype was seen repeatedly, ten times or more. The genes are TRBV9 and TRBJ2-1; 7 bases line up with TRBD1. Trimming took 0 bases from V and 9 from J; bases not matched to a gene: 6. Germline V gives CDR1 SGDLS, CDR2 YYNGEE. CDR3 length: 14 amino acids. CDR3 region: CASSVDDRAGEQFF. CDR3 nucleotides: TGTGCCAGCAGCGTAGATGACAGGGCAGGTGAGCAGTTCTTC. Combining the CDR3 with reference TRBV9 and TRBJ2-1 gives the whole variable domain DSGVTQTPKHLITATGQRVTLRCSPRSGDLSVYWYQQSLDQGLQFLIQYYNGEERAKGNILERFSAQQFPDLHSELNLSSLELGDSALYFCASSVDDRAGEQFFGPGTRLTVL.

This chain connects TRBV20-1 to TRBJ2-4; either TRBD1 or TRBD2 may supply D (6 bases each). The length of the CDR3 is 15 residues. V shed 3 bases and J shed 0 bases, with 12 bases lying between them. Germline CDR1 reads DFQATT; CDR2 reads SNEGSKA (reference sequence). CDR3 sequence: CSASWGALAKNIQYF. DNA of the CDR3: TGCAGTGCTAGCTGGGGGGCTTTAGCCAAAAACATTCAGTACTTC.